The 28 T cell receptor beta chains given below trace back to one sample, sequenced in a study of blood T cell repertoires in COVID-19. Libraries were prepared by immunoSEQ multiplex PCR; TCRdb keeps only in-frame clonotypes and omits some of them. The sample holds 350,000 to 450,000 clones; approximately 91% are singletons and the top ten take more than 0.85%. Material: PBMCs or T cells enriched from blood (not recorded which). The receptors shown here come from a woman in her thirties or forties who had been exposed to COVID-19.

The V gene is TRBV6-1, the J gene TRBJ1-5; no clear D. CDR3 size: 16 residues. Trimming pared 3 bases from V and 0 bases from J, leaving 12 bases between. Germline loops: CDR1 MNHNS, CDR2 SASEGT. CDR3 coding DNA: TGTGCCAGCAGTGACTATGGTGACATTAGCAATCAGCCCCAGCATTTT. It translates to CASSDYGDISNQPQHF.

This chain joins TRBV29-1 and TRBJ1-2, with TRBD1 identical over 9 bases. Per the germline V gene, CDR1 is SQVTM and CDR2 is ANQGSEA. Losses at the gene ends were 7 bases for V and 6 bases for J; bases not matched to a gene: 6. The CDR3 length is 12 residues. The CDR3: CSGRTGADGYTF. As DNA, the CDR3 is TGCAGCGGGAGGACAGGGGCCGATGGCTACACCTTC.

The chain is built from TRBV5-8 and TRBJ1-2, with unresolved D. Germline V gives CDR1 SGHTS, CDR2 YDEGEE. V gave up 5 bases and J gave up 8 bases, with 16 bases separating them. The CDR3 has 13 amino acids. The CDR3 nucleotides read TGTGCCAGCAGATATACGAGGGATGGAGGCTACACCTTC. It codes for CASRYTRDGGYTF. The variable domain in full, with the rest retrieved from reference TRBV5-8 and TRBJ1-2, is EAGVTQSPTHLIKTRGQQATLRCSPISGHTSVYWYQQALGLGLQFLLWYDEGEERNRGNFPPRFSGRQFPNYSSELNVNALELEDSALYLCASRYTRDGGYTFGSGTRLTVV.

The V call is TRBV2, the J call TRBJ2-1; D gene uncertain. Germline CDR1 SNHLY, CDR2 FYNNEI. The CDR3 extends over 14 amino acids. Trimming took off 2 bases at V and 4 bases at J, with 9 bases between the two ends. Here the CDR3 DNA reads TGTGCCAGCAGTGAACTGCTACCGTACAATGAGCAGTTCTTC. Translated: CASSELLPYNEQFF.

This rearrangement joins TRBV3-1 (or the pseudogene TRBV3-2) to TRBJ1-4; D uncertain. Germline CDR1 and CDR2: LGHDT and YNNKEL (reference sequence). The CDR3 runs 14 residues. The V gene lost 1 base and the J gene lost 8 bases, with 11 bases spanning the gap. This CDR3 reads CASSQGYSGEKLFF. DNA of the CDR3: TGTGCCAGCAGCCAAGGGTATTCGGGAGAAAAACTGTTTTTT.

The CDR3 is CASSFGQGTTEAFF. CDR3 DNA sequence: TGTGCCAGCAGTTTTGGACAGGGGACTACTGAAGCTTTCTTT. The gene calls are TRBV5-4 and TRBJ1-1; 9 positions match TRBD1. This CDR3 is built from 14 residues. The germline CDR1 and CDR2 sequences are SGHNT and YYREEE (reference sequence). Germline trimming cut 5 bases from V and 5 bases from J; bases unmatched to any gene: 7.

The chain has TRBV7-2 and TRBJ2-4, with D maybe TRBD2 (6 bases). The CDR3 is made up of 17 amino acids. CDR1 is SGHTA, CDR2 FQGNSA, per germline. Trimming cost V 5 bases and J 5 bases, with 22 bases left between them. DNA of the CDR3: TGTGCCAGCAGCCTACCGTCCGGGACTTGGATCCAAAACATTCAGTACTTC. Translating gives CASSLPSGTWIQNIQYF.

V is TRBV24-1 and J is TRBJ1-2; D might be TRBD1 (6 bases). The CDR3 runs to 14 residues. Germline loops: CDR1 KGHDR, CDR2 SFDVKD. With 7 bases removed from V and 7 bases from J, the gap between germline ends came to 18 bases. The CDR3 coding sequence is TGTGCCACCAGAGGCAGGGGTAGGCTTCGTGGCTACACCTTC. This gives the protein CATRGRGRLRGYTF.

The chain links TRBV24-1 to TRBJ2-2; D call uncertain. Germline V CDR1 and CDR2: KGHDR, SFDVKD. This CDR3 comprises 12 residues. The ends were cut back, 5 bases at V and 7 bases at J, with 7 bases in the middle. The CDR3 DNA reads as TGTGCCACCAGTGGCGCGCACGGGGAGCTGTTTTTT. Protein product: CATSGAHGELFF.

The chain links TRBV7-3 to TRBJ1-1, with 7 bases aligning to TRBD1. Germline trimming cut 5 bases from V and 5 bases from J; bases unmatched to any gene: 5. The CDR3 is 13 residues long. CDR1 is SGHTA, CDR2 FQGTGA, per germline. In DNA form, the CDR3 reads TGTGCCAGCAGCCCCGCAGGGGGGACTGAAGCTTTCTTT. Translating gives CASSPAGGTEAFF.

This clone was seen just once. The V and J genes are TRBV7-9 and TRBJ1-2; D remains unclear. CDR3 size: 13 residues. CDR1 SEHNR and CDR2 FQNEAQ come from the germline V gene (reference sequence). Between the trimmed V and J ends, which lost 1 base and 3 bases, there was a span of 6 bases. This CDR3 reads CASSLGEYYGYTF. CDR3 DNA: TGTGCCAGCAGCTTAGGCGAGTACTATGGCTACACCTTC.

The gene calls are TRBV12-3 or TRBV12-4 and TRBJ1-6; unclear D gene. The CDR3 consists of 13 residues. Trimming took off 5 bases at V and 7 bases at J, with 9 bases between the two ends. The CDR3 spells CASSVLLNSPLHF. The CDR3 DNA reads as TGTGCCAGCAGTGTCCTCTTAAATTCACCCCTCCACTTT.

V usage is TRBV12-5 and J usage is TRBJ1-3; D might be TRBD1 (6 bases). The CDR3 loop spans 16 amino acids. Germline loops: CDR1 LGHNT, CDR2 FRNRAP. V was pared by 3 bases and J by 0 bases, with 12 bases between. CDR3 sequence reads: CASGLGQSNSGNTIYF. The DNA of the CDR3 is TGTGCTAGTGGTTTAGGACAGTCAAACTCTGGAAACACCATATATTTT.

V and J are TRBV24-1 and TRBJ2-2, with TRBD2 identical over 12 bases. The CDR3 loop spans 17 amino acids. V was clipped by 4 bases and J by 6 bases; unmatched bases: 8. Germline V gives CDR1 KGHDR, CDR2 SFDVKD. The chain's CDR3 is CATSDRSLAGGSGELFF. Written as DNA, the CDR3 is TGTGCCACCAGTGACCGTTCACTAGCGGGAGGATCCGGGGAGCTGTTTTTT.

The chain has TRBV30 and TRBJ1-6; D unresolved. Per the germline V gene, CDR1 is GTSNPN and CDR2 is SVGIG (reference sequence). CDR3 length: 15 amino acids. V was pared by 3 bases and J by 7 bases, with 16 bases between. The CDR3 spells CAWRIGGSRNSPLHF. CDR3 bases: TGTGCCTGGAGGATAGGCGGGTCCAGGAATTCACCCCTCCACTTT.

V gene TRBV18 combines with J gene TRBJ2-1, with TRBD2 identical over 13 bases. Germline V gene data show CDR1 as KGHSH and CDR2 as LQKENI. V was clipped by 5 bases and J by 5 bases; unmatched bases: 0. This CDR3 comprises 14 residues. Here the CDR3 DNA reads TGTGCCAGCTCAGGGACTAGCGGGAACAATGAGCAGTTCTTC. Translated: CASSGTSGNNEQFF.

The rearrangement links TRBV5-1 to TRBJ2-5, with 8 bases identical to TRBD2. The V and J ends lost 0 bases and 5 bases, in that order; junction bases with no gene match: 15. Germline loops: CDR1 SGHRS, CDR2 YFSETQ. This CDR3 has 18 amino acids. The CDR3 protein is CASSLAGTAAGGPETQYF. CDR3 nucleotides: TGCGCCAGCAGCTTGGCTGGCACGGCGGCGGGGGGCCCCGAGACCCAGTACTTC.

With respect to this clone: Other DNA variants within this sample encode the same CDR3. DNA of the CDR3: TGTGCCAGCAGCTTGGCTAGCGGGTCTTACGAGCAGTACTTC. This encodes CASSLASGSYEQYF. The chain couples TRBV7-2 to TRBJ2-7; 8 positions agree with TRBD2. V lost 3 bases and J lost 4; bases outside the gene matches: 5. This CDR3 spans 14 amino acids. Germline V gives CDR1 SGHTA, CDR2 FQGNSA.

This chain connects TRBV7-3 to TRBJ1-4; TRBD1 aligns across 10 bases. Germline V gene data show CDR1 as SGHTA and CDR2 as FQGTGA. J was trimmed by 8 bases and V by 4 bases; bases with no gene match: 1. The CDR3 spans 13 residues. In DNA form, the CDR3 reads TGTGCCAGCAGCTCGGGACAGGGGGAAAAACTGTTTTTT. It is translated as CASSSGQGEKLFF.

The chain employs TRBV30 and TRBJ1-2; D possibly corresponds to TRBD1 (6 bases). This CDR3 contains 13 residues. CDR1 is GTSNPN, CDR2 SVGIG, per germline (reference sequence). Here the CDR3 DNA reads TGTGCACGGGGCCAACAGGGATCGATCGGCTACACCTTC. It yields the protein CARGQQGSIGYTF.

V and J are TRBV29-1 and TRBJ2-5; a weak D match, TRBD2 (7 bases). Germline V gives CDR1 SQVTM, CDR2 ANQGSEA. Trimming pared 1 base from V and 2 bases from J, leaving 20 bases between. This CDR3 contains 17 residues. The DNA for the CDR3 is TGCAGCGTTGAAGGAGGGGGGGGGCGAGATCAACAAGAGACCCAGTACTTC. This gives the protein CSVEGGGGRDQQETQYF.

The CDR3 loop reads CATSDKTGGTEAFF. CDR3 sequence (DNA): TGTGCCACCAGTGACAAAACAGGGGGCACTGAAGCTTTCTTT. The chain links TRBV24-1 to TRBJ1-1; 8 positions agree with TRBD1. The CDR3 loop spans 14 amino acids. Per the germline V gene, CDR1 is KGHDR and CDR2 is SFDVKD. J gave up 4 bases and V 4 bases, and 4 bases lay outside the gene matches.

The rearrangement joins TRBV10-3 to TRBJ1-5, with D perhaps matching TRBD1 (5 bases). The CDR3 totals 15 residues. Trimming cost V 2 bases and J 0 bases, with 8 bases left between them. Per the germline V gene, CDR1 is ENHRY and CDR2 is SYGVKD. The CDR3 coding sequence is TGTGCCATCAGTGAGGGGGCATCTAGCAATCAGCCCCAGCATTTT. Its translation: CAISEGASSNQPQHF.

The chain has TRBV5-4 and TRBJ2-1, with 10 bases aligning to TRBD2. The germline CDR1 and CDR2 sequences are SGHNT and YYREEE (reference sequence). There are 15 residues in the CDR3. Unmatched junction bases numbered 11, after V lost 5 bases and J lost 9 bases. The CDR3 DNA reads as TGTGCCAGCAGAGCGGCCGGGACTAGCGTGAGTGAGCAGTTCTTC. As protein: CASRAAGTSVSEQFF.

The chain links TRBV6-4 to TRBJ1-1, with 7 bases lining up with TRBD1. Germline V gene sequence: CDR1 MRHNA, CDR2 SNTAGT. This CDR3 is built from 11 residues. V trimming: 6 bases; J trimming: 12 bases; junction bases outside the gene matches: 7. CDR3 loop: CASRAGQITFF. CDR3 DNA sequence: TGTGCCAGCAGGGCGGGACAGATAACTTTCTTT.

The chain is built from TRBV24-1 and TRBJ1-2; D not resolved. With 4 bases removed from V and 7 bases from J, the gap between germline ends came to 15 bases. This CDR3 contains 14 residues. Germline V gene lookup returns CDR1 KGHDR and CDR2 SFDVKD. In nucleotides, the CDR3 is TGTGCCACCAGTGACCCTTCTTCCGCGGGTGGCTACACCTTC. Its protein product is CATSDPSSAGGYTF.

This rearrangement joins TRBV3-1 (or the pseudogene TRBV3-2) to TRBJ1-4, with unresolved D. CDR1 is LGHDT, CDR2 YNNKEL, per germline (reference sequence). This CDR3 comprises 14 residues. Trimming took off 4 bases at V and 4 bases at J, with 10 bases between the two ends. CDR3 DNA sequence: TGTGCCAGCAGCCCCCAAAGCCGTAATGAAAAACTGTTTTTT. It translates to CASSPQSRNEKLFF.

The chain uses TRBV24-1 and TRBJ2-4; the D gene is possibly TRBD1 (5 bases). Germline V gene lookup returns CDR1 KGHDR and CDR2 SFDVKD. CDR3 length equals 15 residues. Trimming pared 5 bases from V and 3 bases from J, leaving 13 bases between. The CDR3 DNA follows: TGTGCCACCAGTGGACAGTCATGGGACAAAAACATTCAGTACTTC. Protein sequence: CATSGQSWDKNIQYF.